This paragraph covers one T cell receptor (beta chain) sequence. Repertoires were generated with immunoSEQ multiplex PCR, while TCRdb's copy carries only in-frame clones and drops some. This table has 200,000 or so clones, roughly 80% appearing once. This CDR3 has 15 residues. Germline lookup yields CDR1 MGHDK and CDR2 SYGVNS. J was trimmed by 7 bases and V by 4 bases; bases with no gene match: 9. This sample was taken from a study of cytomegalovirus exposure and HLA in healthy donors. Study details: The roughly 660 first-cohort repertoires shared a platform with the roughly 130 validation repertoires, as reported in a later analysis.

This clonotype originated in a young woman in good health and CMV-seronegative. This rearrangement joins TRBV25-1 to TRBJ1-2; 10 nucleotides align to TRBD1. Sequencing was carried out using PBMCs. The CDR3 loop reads CASSGLTGGAGGYTF. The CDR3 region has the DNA TGTGCCAGCAGTGGATTGACAGGGGGCGCGGGTGGCTACACCTTC.